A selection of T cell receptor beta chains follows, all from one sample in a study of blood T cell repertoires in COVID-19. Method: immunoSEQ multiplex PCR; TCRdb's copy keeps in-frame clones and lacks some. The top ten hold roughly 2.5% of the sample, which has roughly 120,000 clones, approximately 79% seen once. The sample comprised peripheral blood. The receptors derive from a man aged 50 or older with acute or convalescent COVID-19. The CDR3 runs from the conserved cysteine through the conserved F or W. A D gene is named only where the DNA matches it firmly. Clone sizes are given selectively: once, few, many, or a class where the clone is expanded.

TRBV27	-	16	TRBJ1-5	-	CASSPRQIYSNQPQHF	TGTGCCAGCAGTCCAAGACAGATCTATAGCAATCAGCCCCAGCATTTT
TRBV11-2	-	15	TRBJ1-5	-	CASSSGMRSNQPQHF	TGTGCCAGCAGCTCGGGGATGCGTAGCAATCAGCCCCAGCATTTT
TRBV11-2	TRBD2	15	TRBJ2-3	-	CASRIAGPRLDTQYF	TGTGCCAGCAGGATAGCGGGCCCAAGATTGGATACGCAGTATTTT
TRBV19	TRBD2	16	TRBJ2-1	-	CASSLGGLADINEQFF	TGTGCCAGTAGCCTGGGTGGACTAGCGGATATCAATGAGCAGTTCTTC
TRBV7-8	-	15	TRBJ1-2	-	CASSLHWRGNYGYTF	TGTGCCAGCAGCCTCCACTGGCGGGGTAACTATGGCTACACCTTC
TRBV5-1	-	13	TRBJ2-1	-	CASSLAQTDEQFF	TGCGCCAGCAGCCTCGCACAAACCGATGAGCAGTTCTTC
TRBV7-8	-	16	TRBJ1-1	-	CASSRVTGELNTEAFF	TGTGCCAGCAGCCGGGTAACAGGTGAATTAAACACTGAAGCTTTCTTT
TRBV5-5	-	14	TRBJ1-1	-	CASSSQSQNTEAFF	TGTGCCAGCAGCTCCCAATCACAGAACACTGAAGCTTTCTTT
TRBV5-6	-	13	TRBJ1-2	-	CASSWTANYGYTF	TGTGCCAGCAGCTGGACAGCTAACTATGGCTACACCTTC
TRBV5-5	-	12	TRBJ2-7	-	CASSLQTYEQYF	TGTGCCAGCAGCCTACAGACCTACGAGCAGTACTTC
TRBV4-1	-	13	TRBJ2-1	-	CASSQVEYNEQFF	TGCGCCAGCAGCCAAGTTGAGTACAATGAGCAGTTCTTC
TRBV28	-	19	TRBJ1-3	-	CASTKSGWGVDSSGNTIYF	TGTGCCAGCACCAAGTCAGGTTGGGGAGTGGATAGCTCTGGAAACACCATATATTTT
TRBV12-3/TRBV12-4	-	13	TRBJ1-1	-	CASSFGQRTEAFF	TGTGCCAGCAGTTTCGGACAGCGGACTGAAGCTTTCTTT
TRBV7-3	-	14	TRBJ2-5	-	CASSTTGHPETQYF	TGTGCCAGCAGCACGACGGGACACCCTGAAACCCAGTACTTC
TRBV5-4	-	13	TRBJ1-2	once	CASSLLQGGGYTF	TGTGCCAGCAGCTTGTTACAGGGCGGGGGCTACACCTTC
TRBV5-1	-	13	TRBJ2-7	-	CASSPDSLYEQYF	TGCGCCAGCAGCCCAGACAGCCTATACGAGCAGTACTTC
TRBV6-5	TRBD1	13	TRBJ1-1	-	CASRQGWNTEAFF	TGTGCCAGCAGACAGGGGTGGAACACTGAAGCTTTCTTT
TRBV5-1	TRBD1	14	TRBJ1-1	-	CASSSNTGVTEAFF	TGCGCCAGCAGCTCCAACACAGGGGTGACTGAAGCTTTCTTT
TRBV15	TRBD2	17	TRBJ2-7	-	CATSRDRPSGRSYEQYF	TGTGCCACCAGCAGAGATCGTCCTAGCGGGAGATCCTACGAGCAGTACTTC
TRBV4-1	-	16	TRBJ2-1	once	CASSQDTAALYNEQFF	TGCGCCAGCAGCCAAGATACTGCGGCCCTATACAATGAGCAGTTCTTC
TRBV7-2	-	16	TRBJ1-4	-	CASSLDTGVTNEKLFF	TGTGCCAGCAGCTTAGATACGGGGGTGACTAATGAAAAACTGTTTTTT
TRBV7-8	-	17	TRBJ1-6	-	CASSLALSFSYNSPLHF	TGTGCCAGCAGCTTAGCCCTATCTTTCTCCTATAATTCACCCCTCCACTTT
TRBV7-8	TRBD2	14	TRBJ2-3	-	CASSFRGGTDTQYF	TGTGCCAGCAGCTTCCGGGGGGGCACAGATACGCAGTATTTT
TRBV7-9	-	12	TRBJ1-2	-	CASSLGGNGYTF	TGTGCCAGCAGCTTGGGGGGAAATGGCTACACCTTC
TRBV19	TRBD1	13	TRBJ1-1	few	CASSSGTVLEAFF	TGTGCCAGTAGTTCGGGGACAGTCCTTGAAGCTTTCTTT
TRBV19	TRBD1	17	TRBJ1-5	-	CASSLGTGGFSNQPQHF	TGTGCCAGTAGCCTCGGTACAGGGGGCTTTAGCAATCAGCCCCAGCATTTT
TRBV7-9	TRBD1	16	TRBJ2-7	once	CASSFPPGQITYEQYF	TGTGCCAGCAGCTTTCCGCCGGGACAGATAACCTACGAGCAGTACTTC
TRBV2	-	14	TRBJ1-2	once	CASDRTPSNYGYTF	TGTGCCAGCGATCGGACACCTTCTAACTATGGCTACACCTTC
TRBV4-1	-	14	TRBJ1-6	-	CASSRTDNNSPLHF	TGCGCCAGCAGCCGGACAGACAATAATTCACCCCTCCACTTT
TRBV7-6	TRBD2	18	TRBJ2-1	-	CASSLPSGGAGPNNEQFF	TGTGCCAGCAGCTTGCCTAGCGGGGGGGCCGGGCCAAACAATGAGCAGTTCTTC
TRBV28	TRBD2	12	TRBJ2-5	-	CASRAGGETQYF	TGTGCCAGCCGAGCGGGAGGAGAGACCCAGTACTTC
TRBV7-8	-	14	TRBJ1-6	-	CASSLANNNSPLHF	TGTGCCAGCAGCCTAGCAAATAATAATTCACCCCTCCACTTT
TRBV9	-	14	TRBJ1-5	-	CASSPLGDNQPQHF	TGTGCCAGCAGCCCCCTAGGGGACAATCAGCCCCAGCATTTT
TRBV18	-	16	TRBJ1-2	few	CASSPLGRGREYGYTF	TGTGCCAGCTCACCACTAGGGCGGGGCCGGGAATATGGCTACACCTTC
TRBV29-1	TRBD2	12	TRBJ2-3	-	CSAWGGPDTQYF	TGCAGCGCGTGGGGGGGTCCAGATACGCAGTATTTT
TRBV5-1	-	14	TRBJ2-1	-	CASSLATKGIEQFF	TGCGCCAGCAGCTTGGCCACGAAGGGGATTGAACAGTTCTTC
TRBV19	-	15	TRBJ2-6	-	CASSVAYSGANVLTF	TGTGCCAGTAGTGTCGCCTACTCTGGGGCCAACGTCCTGACTTTC
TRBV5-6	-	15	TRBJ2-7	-	CASSLPWTSSYEQYF	TGTGCCAGCAGCCTGCCGTGGACTTCTTCCTACGAGCAGTACTTC
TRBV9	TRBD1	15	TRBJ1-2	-	CASSIGTAADYGYTF	TGTGCCAGCAGCATTGGGACAGCCGCTGACTATGGCTACACCTTC
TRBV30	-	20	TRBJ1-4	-	CAWSVLQLPHADSDNEKLFF	TGTGCCTGGAGTGTACTACAACTACCCCATGCGGACTCTGACAATGAAAAACTGTTTTTT
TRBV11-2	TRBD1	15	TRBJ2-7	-	CASSPYRTGNYEQYF	TGTGCCAGCAGCCCGTATCGGACAGGGAACTACGAGCAGTACTTC
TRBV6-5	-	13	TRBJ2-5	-	CASSRTAQETQYF	TGTGCCAGCAGCCGGACAGCTCAAGAGACCCAGTACTTC
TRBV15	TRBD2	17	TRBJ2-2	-	CATSRPKLSGSAGELFF	TGTGCCACCAGCAGACCGAAACTTAGCGGGAGCGCCGGGGAGCTGTTTTTT
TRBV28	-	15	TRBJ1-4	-	CASSSRGATNEKLFF	TGTGCCAGCAGTTCAAGGGGTGCAACTAATGAAAAACTGTTTTTT
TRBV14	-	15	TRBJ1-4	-	CASSQLGAGGGKLFF	TGTGCCAGCAGCCAACTAGGGGCCGGGGGTGGAAAACTGTTTTTT
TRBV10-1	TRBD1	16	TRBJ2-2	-	CASSHRDSRGTGELFF	TGCGCCAGCAGTCATAGGGACAGCCGAGGCACCGGGGAGCTGTTTTTT
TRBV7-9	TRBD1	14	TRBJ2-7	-	CASSSSGQGYEQYF	TGTGCCAGCAGCTCGTCAGGACAGGGCTACGAGCAGTACTTC
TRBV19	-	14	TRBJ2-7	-	CATSPTGYSYEQYF	TGTGCCACCTCCCCAACAGGGTACTCCTACGAGCAGTACTTC
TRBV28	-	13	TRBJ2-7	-	CASDSGASYEQYF	TGTGCCAGCGATAGCGGAGCCTCCTACGAGCAGTACTTC
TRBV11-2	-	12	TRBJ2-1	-	CASSLVTLEQFF	TGTGCCAGCAGCTTAGTAACACTAGAGCAGTTCTTC
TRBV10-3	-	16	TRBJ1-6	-	CAISEKKSSYNSPLHF	TGTGCCATCAGTGAAAAAAAGAGCTCCTATAATTCACCCCTCCACTTT
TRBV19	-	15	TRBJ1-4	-	CASSPRQSTNEKLFF	TGTGCCAGTAGTCCCAGACAGTCAACTAATGAAAAACTGTTTTTT
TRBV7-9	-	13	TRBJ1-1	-	CASSRQVNTEAFF	TGTGCCAGCAGCAGACAGGTTAACACTGAAGCTTTCTTT